This is a list of T cell receptor beta chains from one sample in a study of T cells in Graves' hyperthyroidism and ophthalmopathy. A single record per CDR3 protein comes from TCRdb applying MiXCR to the multiplex PCR reads. The sample has fewer than 450,000 distinct CDR3 sequences, about 18% seen once. The specimen was blood. These receptors all stem from a woman under 40 with Graves' hyperthyroidism that later progressed to Graves' ophthalmopathy. The CDR3 runs from the conserved cysteine through the conserved F or W. The D gene is left open where the match is weak. The listing skips clone size in some rows; elsewhere it reads once, few, many or a size class.

>TRBV27|TRBD1|TRBJ1-2|many
TGTGCCAGCAGTTCTTCAACAGGGGATTACCACTATGGCTACACCTTC
CASSSSTGDYHYGYTF
>TRBV7-9|-|TRBJ2-1|-
TGTGCCAGCAGCTTAGAAAGGTATGAGCAGTTCTTC
CASSLERYEQFF
>TRBV6-1|TRBD2|TRBJ2-1|once
TGTGCCAGCAGTACCTCTAGCGGGAGTTCCTACAATGAGCAGCTCTTC
CASSTSSGSSYNEQLF
>TRBV5-1|TRBD2|TRBJ2-3|many
TGCGCCAGCAGCTTGGGACTAGCTATAACAGATACGCAGTATTTT
CASSLGLAITDTQYF
>TRBV7-2|TRBD1|TRBJ2-7|-
TGTGCCAGCAGCTTAGTAGGGACAGGGGTAAATAGAGGGTCCTACGAGCAGTACTTC
CASSLVGTGVNRGSYEQYF
>TRBV2|-|TRBJ2-1|many
TGTGCCAGCAAACGATCACTAGCTTACAATGAGCAGTTCTTC
CASKRSLAYNEQFF
>TRBV20-1|TRBD1|TRBJ1-2|-
TGCAGTGCTAGTCCCATTGGACAGGGGAGAAACTATGGCTACACCTTC
CSASPIGQGRNYGYTF
>TRBV6-1|TRBD2|TRBJ2-3|many
TGTGCCAGCAGCCAAACTAGCGGGAGCACAGATACGCAGTATTTT
CASSQTSGSTDTQYF
>TRBV30|-|TRBJ2-6|many
TGTGCCTGGAGTGTCAGGCTCTCTGGGGCCAACGTCCTGACTTTC
CAWSVRLSGANVLTF
>TRBV20-1|TRBD1|TRBJ2-2|few
TGCAGTGCTGAATCAGGGGGCTACACCGGGGAGCTGTTTTTT
CSAESGGYTGELFF
>TRBV7-9|-|TRBJ1-1|-
TGTGCCAGCAGCTTGTCAGGGGCCCCCGGCACTGAAGCTTTCTTT
CASSLSGAPGTEAFF
>TRBV27|TRBD1|TRBJ1-2|many
TGTGCCAGCAGCACCGGGACAGGACCCTATGGCTACACCTTC
CASSTGTGPYGYTF
>TRBV4-1|-|TRBJ2-1|few
TGCGCCAGCAGCCCGCTTGGACGGGCTCCACGGGAGCAGTTCTTC
CASSPLGRAPREQFF
>TRBV2|TRBD1|TRBJ1-2|many
TGTGCCATCCTTTGGACAGGGATTAAGGGCTATGGCTACACCTTC
CAILWTGIKGYGYTF
>TRBV7-9|-|TRBJ1-2|many
TGTGCCAGCAGCTTAGAGGGTTTTAACTATGGCTACACCTTC
CASSLEGFNYGYTF
>TRBV20-1|-|TRBJ2-1|few
TGCAGTGCTAGAGTATCCGGACAACTCAACAATGAGCAGTTCTTC
CSARVSGQLNNEQFF
>TRBV11-2|TRBD1|TRBJ2-7|many
TGTGCCAGCAGCTTAGGTCCGGGACAGGACCTCTACGAGCAGTACTTC
CASSLGPGQDLYEQYF
>TRBV25-1|-|TRBJ2-5|many
TGTGCCAGCAGTGAAATCATGAGAGAGACCCAGTACTTC
CASSEIMRETQYF
>TRBV2|TRBD1|TRBJ1-1|-
TGTGCCAGCAGGGACGGCAGGGGGCCTGAAGCTTTCTTT
CASRDGRGPEAFF
>TRBV5-1|-|TRBJ1-3|-
TGCGCCAGCAGCTTGGCCCCAGGAGACTCTGGAAACACCATATATTTT
CASSLAPGDSGNTIYF
>TRBV9|-|TRBJ1-3|few
TGTGCCAGCAGCGAGTGGGAGAAGGTTAACACCATATATTTT
CASSEWEKVNTIYF
>TRBV13|-|TRBJ2-4|-
TGTGCCAGCAGCAACCCTCGACAGTTAAACATTCAGTACTTC
CASSNPRQLNIQYF
>TRBV5-6|-|TRBJ1-4|-
TGTGCCAGCAGCTTGGGACCGAATAATGAAAAACTGTTTTTT
CASSLGPNNEKLFF
>TRBV12-3/TRBV12-4|TRBD2|TRBJ2-7|many
TGTGCCAGCAGTTTTCCAGTTTCCCGGGACTATAAACGCGAGCAGTACTTC
CASSFPVSRDYKREQYF
>TRBV11-2|-|TRBJ2-3|many
TGTGCCAGCAGCCCCCTCCTCTCCGGGACAGATACGCAGTATTTT
CASSPLLSGTDTQYF
>TRBV6-1|TRBD1|TRBJ1-2|many
TGTGCCAGCAGCTTGGGACAGATCGGCTATGGCTACACCTTC
CASSLGQIGYGYTF
>TRBV15|-|TRBJ2-1|many
TGTGCCACCAGCGTATATCCCAATGAGCAGTTCTTC
CATSVYPNEQFF
>TRBV14|TRBD1|TRBJ1-1|few
TGTGCCAGCAGCCAAGATTTGTCAAAACTACGACAGGGGAGAATCGCTGAAGCTTTCTTT
CASSQDLSKLRQGRIAEAFF
>TRBV6-1|-|TRBJ1-2|many
TGTGCCAGCAGTGATGGGCACCTGGGCTACACCTTC
CASSDGHLGYTF
>TRBV6-1|TRBD1|TRBJ2-1|many
TGTGCCAGCAGTTCGCCGGGGACAGGGGGCCCGAATGAGCAGTTCTTC
CASSSPGTGGPNEQFF
>TRBV4-1|TRBD1|TRBJ2-2|-
TGCGCCAGCAGCCAAGATGTGGACAGGGAAGCCGGGGAGCTGTTTTTT
CASSQDVDREAGELFF
>TRBV28|-|TRBJ1-2|once
TGTGCCAGCAGTTTATCGCCAAGCAACTATGGCTACACCTTC
CASSLSPSNYGYTF
>TRBV28|-|TRBJ2-3|many
TGTGCCAGCAGTTCCACCCCATCAACAGATACGCAGTATTTT
CASSSTPSTDTQYF
>TRBV10-3|TRBD2|TRBJ2-1|-
TGTGCCCTCTCTAGCGGGTGGGACAATGAGCAGTTCTTC
CALSSGWDNEQFF
>TRBV28|-|TRBJ2-1|many
TGTGCCAGCAGTTTCACGGGGTTCCTACACAATGAGCAGTTCTTC
CASSFTGFLHNEQFF
>TRBV19|-|TRBJ1-1|-
TGTGCCAGTAGTATAGATTTGGCAGGGATAAACACTGAAGCTTTCTTT
CASSIDLAGINTEAFF
>TRBV7-2|-|TRBJ1-2|many
TGTGCCAGCAGCTCCCCCCGGGACAACCTCTATGGCTACACCTTC
CASSSPRDNLYGYTF
>TRBV6-1|-|TRBJ1-5|few
TGTGCCAGCAGTGAAGTCGGAGGCAGCAATCAGCCCCAGCATTTT
CASSEVGGSNQPQHF
>TRBV7-8|-|TRBJ2-7|few
TGTGCCAGCAGCCCAAGGGACCGAAAAAACTCCTACGAGCAGTACTTC
CASSPRDRKNSYEQYF
>TRBV2|TRBD1|TRBJ2-7|many
TGTGCCAGCAGCGATCGACAGGGCCCCGAGCAGTACTTC
CASSDRQGPEQYF
>TRBV18|-|TRBJ2-7|-
TGTGCCAGCTCATCAGGGCCGGGGAACTACGAGCAGTACTTC
CASSSGPGNYEQYF
>TRBV2|-|TRBJ1-5|many
TGTGCCAGCAGTGCTACCGGGAGGCAATATCAGCCCCAGCATTTT
CASSATGRQYQPQHF
>TRBV12-3/TRBV12-4|-|TRBJ1-2|many
TGTGCCAGCAGTTCCGATACCGGGCCTCGAAACTATGGCTACACCTTC
CASSSDTGPRNYGYTF
>TRBV28|-|TRBJ1-5|many
TGTGCCAGCGAACGGGCAGCTTATAGCAATCAGCCCCAGCATTTT
CASERAAYSNQPQHF
>TRBV29-1|-|TRBJ2-1|-
TGCAGCTTTCTCTCACAGGATTACAATGAGCAGTTCTTC
CSFLSQDYNEQFF
>TRBV13|-|TRBJ2-5|many
TGTGCCAGCAGCTCTGGACCGAAGCAAGAGACCCAGTACTTC
CASSSGPKQETQYF
>TRBV28|-|TRBJ2-2|many
TGTGCCAGCAGTTTAAGTGGAGTGACCACCGGGGAGCTGTTTTTT
CASSLSGVTTGELFF
>TRBV7-2|-|TRBJ2-1|many
TGTGCCAGCAGCTTGGGGGAAAGATACAATGAGCAGTTCTTC
CASSLGERYNEQFF
>TRBV20-1|-|TRBJ2-3|few
TGCAGTGCGAGGGAGCTAGTATCGGGCACAGATACGCAGTATTTT
CSARELVSGTDTQYF
>TRBV27|TRBD1|TRBJ1-1|many
TGTGCCAGCAGTTCCCGGACAGGGGGTGCCAACACTGAAGCTTTCTTT
CASSSRTGGANTEAFF
>TRBV12-3/TRBV12-4|-|TRBJ2-5|many
TGTGCCAGCAAAAACGGGGAGACCCAGTACTTC
CASKNGETQYF
>TRBV13|-|TRBJ2-7|many
TGTGCCAGCAGCTTAGGCGCCACCTACGAGCAGTACTTC
CASSLGATYEQYF
>TRBV12-3/TRBV12-4|-|TRBJ2-4|few
TGTGCCAGCAGTTTTACCGCCGAGGACAGTGCTTTAACCCTACCAGCCAAAAACATTCAGTACTTC
CASSFTAEDSALTLPAKNIQYF
>TRBV9|TRBD1|TRBJ1-1|-
TGTGCCAGCAGCGTAGCTGTCGGACAGGGGAACACTGAAGCTTTCTTT
CASSVAVGQGNTEAFF
>TRBV15|TRBD1|TRBJ1-5|many
TGTGCCACCAGCAACGGGGGACAGGTTGCTTTTCAGCCCCAGCATTTT
CATSNGGQVAFQPQHF
>TRBV20-1|-|TRBJ2-5|few
TGCAGTGCTAGACCCGGCAGGGAGACCCAGTACTTC
CSARPGRETQYF
>TRBV11-2|-|TRBJ2-7|many
TGTGCCAGCAGCTTAGGATCCTCCGAGCAGTACTTC
CASSLGSSEQYF
>TRBV7-9|TRBD2|TRBJ2-1|many
TGTGCCAGCAGCTTTACGGCGGGGGGGACCAATGAGCAGTTCTTC
CASSFTAGGTNEQFF
>TRBV12-3/TRBV12-4|-|TRBJ1-2|-
TGTGCCAGCAGCCCCTATGGTAACTATGGCTACACCTTC
CASSPYGNYGYTF